What follows are 14 T cell receptor beta chains derived from one specimen sequenced in a study of T cell responses to AZD1222 COVID-19 vaccine. Profiled with immunoSEQ multiplex PCR; TCRdb holds only in-frame clones, not every one. The sample includes some 130,000 clones, more than 90% seen only once; the top ten take under 2%. Sequencing used peripheral blood, obtained 28 days after the second AZD1222 dose. The source of these receptors is an adult who received the AZD1222 COVID-19 vaccine.

The V call is TRBV5-1, the J call TRBJ2-5, with unresolved D. This CDR3 comprises 11 residues. The V and J ends lost 2 bases and 2 bases respectively, with 1 base between them. The germline gives CDR1 SGHRS, CDR2 YFSETQ. Here the CDR3 DNA reads TGCGCCAGCAGCTTACAAGAGACCCAGTACTTC. Translated, it gives CASSLQETQYF. The full variable domain, its missing parts supplied by reference TRBV5-1 and TRBJ2-5, is KAGVTQTPRYLIKTRGQQVTLSCSPISGHRSVSWYQQTPGQGLQFLFEYFSETQRNKGNFPGRFSGRQFSNSRSEMNVSTLELGDSALYLCASSLQETQYFGPGTRLLVL.

CDR3 sequence (DNA): TGTGCCAGCAGCTTGGGGGCTTGGGGCCCTGGAAACACCATATATTTT. It yields the protein CASSLGAWGPGNTIYF. This chain uses TRBV5-6 with TRBJ1-3, with D possibly TRBD1 on 5 matching bases. CDR3 length: 16 amino acids. Trimming took 0 bases from V and 2 from J, leaving 12 bases between them. CDR1 is SGHDT and CDR2 is YYEEEE in the germline V gene.

The rearrangement uses TRBV5-1 and TRBJ1-3; D perhaps matches TRBD1 (5 bases). V was cut by 0 bases and J by 2 bases, with 6 bases left in between. The CDR3 contains 14 residues. The germline V gene encodes CDR1 SGHRS and CDR2 YFSETQ. The CDR3 loop is CASSLGDPGNTIYF. The CDR3 coding sequence is TGCGCCAGCAGCTTGGGGGACCCTGGAAACACCATATATTTT.

The J gene is TRBJ1-1, the V gene TRBV6-5, with 7 bases identical to TRBD1. The V segment lost 10 bases and the J segment 0 bases; nucleotides outside the gene matches: 11. This CDR3 spans 15 amino acids. Looked up from germline, CDR1 is MNHEY and CDR2 is SVGAGI. The CDR3 DNA follows: TGTGCCACCCGACGACAGGGTATGGTGAACACTGAAGCTTTCTTT. Residues: CATRRQGMVNTEAFF.

This clone was found once. The J gene is TRBJ1-6, the V gene TRBV12-3 or TRBV12-4; D ambiguous. Between the trimmed V and J ends, which lost 4 bases and 7 bases, there was a span of 5 bases. This CDR3 comprises 12 residues. Here the CDR3 reads CASSSMNSPLHF. CDR3 sequence (DNA): TGTGCCAGCAGTTCGATGAATTCACCCCTCCACTTT.

The chain is built from TRBV7-9 and TRBJ1-6; weak D call: TRBD1 (6 bases). Trimming left V 1 base short and J 6 bases short, with 16 bases between. The V gene's germline CDR1 is SEHNR and CDR2 FQNEAQ (reference sequence). This CDR3 is 17 amino acids long. CDR3 loop: CASSLGARTATNSPLHF. CDR3 in DNA: TGTGCCAGCAGCTTAGGGGCCCGGACAGCCACTAATTCACCCCTCCACTTT.

V gene TRBV5-1 combines with J gene TRBJ2-5; the match to TRBD2 covers 7 bases. The CDR3 loop spans 15 amino acids. Germline CDR1 reads SGHRS; CDR2 reads YFSETQ. Losses at the gene ends were 4 bases for V and 0 bases for J; bases not matched to a gene: 6. CDR3 DNA: TGCGCCAGCAGCATGGGGAGGGGCTACCAAGAGACCCAGTACTTC. It specifies CASSMGRGYQETQYF.

The V and J genes are TRBV12-3 or TRBV12-4 and TRBJ2-2; unclear D gene. V was trimmed by 3 bases and J by 4 bases, leaving 0 bases between them. This CDR3 is built from 11 residues. CDR3 protein: CASSFTGELFF. CDR3 nucleotide sequence: TGTGCCAGCAGTTTCACCGGGGAGCTGTTTTTT.

V and J are TRBV7-9 and TRBJ1-1, with a weak D call TRBD1 (6 bases). The germline gives CDR1 SEHNR, CDR2 FQNEAQ (reference sequence). V lost 6 bases to trimming and J lost 6 bases, with 17 bases between them. The CDR3 has 14 residues. The CDR3 protein is CASSYQGYVSEAFF. The CDR3 DNA reads as TGTGCCAGCAGTTACCAGGGGTACGTTTCTGAAGCTTTCTTT. The full variable domain, completed using reference TRBV7-9 and TRBJ1-1, is DTGVSQNPRHKITKRGQNVTFRCDPISEHNRLYWYRQTLGQGPEFLTYFQNEAQLEKSRLLSDRFSAERPKGSFSTLEIQRTEQGDSAMYLCASSYQGYVSEAFFGQGTRLTVV.

There are a few counts of this clone. V is TRBV24-1 and J is TRBJ1-3; possible D gene TRBD1, 6 bases. The length of the CDR3 is 15 residues. Germline CDR1 is KGHDR and CDR2 is SFDVKD. Trimming left V 12 bases short and J 0 bases short, with 17 bases between. CDR3 coding DNA: TGTGCCGCCCGGGACATCAAGAGCTCTGGAAACACCATATATTTT. This sequence encodes CAARDIKSSGNTIYF.

V is TRBV6-5 and J is TRBJ2-1; 8 bases align to TRBD1. The CDR3 covers 14 residues. Germline-derived CDR1 and CDR2 are MNHEY and SVGAGI. V dropped 6 bases and J dropped 4; count of bases not matched to a gene: 5. In DNA, the CDR3 is TGTGCCAGCAGGCCCGGGACAGGATACAATGAGCAGTTCTTC. This encodes CASRPGTGYNEQFF.

This clone occurred once. V gene TRBV29-1 combines with J gene TRBJ2-3; TRBD1 matches 7 bases. CDR3 size: 14 residues. Germline CDR1 SQVTM, CDR2 ANQGSEA. V trimming: 6 bases; J trimming: 3 bases; junction bases outside the gene matches: 9. The CDR3 DNA follows: TGCAGCGTCCCCGACAGGGTTGAGACAGATACGCAGTATTTT. Amino acid sequence: CSVPDRVETDTQYF.

J is TRBJ1-6 and V is TRBV19; D unresolved. The CDR3 loop spans 13 amino acids. From germline, CDR1 is LNHDA and CDR2 SQIVND (reference sequence). V was shortened by 5 bases and J by 13 bases, with 15 bases between the two germline ends. CDR3 DNA: TGTGCCAGTAGTTCGGACGGGCGGAGGCCCCTCCACTTT. Residues: CASSSDGRRPLHF.

The V call is TRBV24-1, the J call TRBJ1-1; tentative D call: TRBD1 (6 bases). The germline CDR1 and CDR2 sequences are KGHDR and SFDVKD. Trimming pared 5 bases from V and 4 bases from J, leaving 13 bases between. The length of the CDR3 is 14 residues. The CDR3, as DNA: TGTGCCACCAGTGCCTCAGGGGTGCCCACTGAAGCTTTCTTT. Translating gives CATSASGVPTEAFF.